The rows below give T cell receptor beta chains drawn from one sample of a study of T cell repertoires in cytomegalovirus infection. One entry per CDR3 protein, called by TCRdb with MiXCR from the reads. The profile covers 130,000 or so distinct CDR3 sequences, with roughly 6% appearing a single time and about 20% taken by the ten largest. The sequencing sample was made of PBMCs. These TCRs come from a human donor in good health (CMV status not recorded). Some clones in this sample may be carry-over from other donors' samples. Each CDR3 is given with its conserved first and last residue. The D gene is left open where the match is weak. Rows may omit the clone size; those that give it use once, few, many or a size class.

>few|TRBV19|NA|TRBJ2-7
TGTGCCAGTAGCGATACAGGGTCCTACGAGCAGTACTTC
CASSDTGSYEQYF
>NA|TRBV7-3|NA|TRBJ2-7
TGTGCCAGCAGCCCCTCCCTCGCAGGCGAGCAGTACTTC
CASSPSLAGEQYF
>NA|TRBV7-9|NA|TRBJ2-2
TGTGCCAGCAGCTTATCGGGGACGAACACCGGGGAGCTGTTTTTT
CASSLSGTNTGELFF
>many|TRBV12-3/TRBV12-4|NA|TRBJ2-7
TGTGCCAGCAGTTTAGCGGGCCAGCAGTACTTC
CASSLAGQQYF
>many|TRBV20-1|NA|TRBJ1-6
TGCAGTGCTAGAGGGACACCTACTTTTACTTCACCCCTCCACTTT
CSARGTPTFTSPLHF
>many|TRBV7-9|NA|TRBJ1-1
TGTGCCAGCAGTTCTCCCCCAGGGACTGAAGCTTTCTTT
CASSSPPGTEAFF
>many|TRBV7-8|TRBD2|TRBJ2-2
TGTGCCAGCAGCAAACTAGCGGGGGGGCTCAACGGGGAGCTGTTTTTT
CASSKLAGGLNGELFF
>many|TRBV11-2|NA|TRBJ1-2
TGTGCCAGCAGCGACAGGAGACTTGGCTACACCTTC
CASSDRRLGYTF
>many|TRBV11-2|NA|TRBJ1-2
TGTGCCAGCAGCTTAGCTGCGGTGAGGCGGGGCTACACCTTC
CASSLAAVRRGYTF
>many|TRBV28|TRBD1|TRBJ1-2
TGTGCCAGCAGTTCGGAGACCGGGACAGGGACGACCTATGGCTACACCTTC
CASSSETGTGTTYGYTF
>NA|TRBV28|NA|TRBJ2-7
TGTGCCAGCAGTTTGGTCTCGGCCGAGCAGTACTTC
CASSLVSAEQYF
>few|TRBV7-9|NA|TRBJ1-4
TGTGCCAGCAGCTTAGACGAAAAACTGTTTTTT
CASSLDEKLFF
>many|TRBV7-3|TRBD2|TRBJ2-1
TGTGCCAGCAGCTCGGGGGGAGGTTTCTCCTACAATGAGCAGTTCTTC
CASSSGGGFSYNEQFF
>NA|TRBV29-1|TRBD2|TRBJ2-3
TGCAGCGCGGGACTAGCGGGAGATACGCAGTATTTT
CSAGLAGDTQYF
>many|TRBV24-1|NA|TRBJ2-3
TGTGCCACCAGTGACCCGTTGGATACGCAGTATTTT
CATSDPLDTQYF
>few|TRBV30|TRBD1|TRBJ2-7
TGTGCCTGGACGTCCCGGGACAGGCGTCGGAGCGAGCAGTACTTC
CAWTSRDRRRSEQYF
>many|TRBV5-4|TRBD1|TRBJ2-7
TGTGCCAGCAGCTCAGCCGGGACAGTTGATTACGAGCAGTACTTC
CASSSAGTVDYEQYF
>NA|TRBV28|NA|TRBJ1-2
TGTGCCAGCAGTTTAGTATCTAACTCAAACTATGGCTACACCTTC
CASSLVSNSNYGYTF
>many|TRBV7-2|NA|TRBJ1-5
TGTGCCAGCAGCCTTTCCAGGGGCGAGGGGCAGCCCCAGCATTTT
CASSLSRGEGQPQHF
>many|TRBV7-8|NA|TRBJ1-5
TGTGCCAGCAGCTTGGGGGCTCGGAAAAGGGGGTCCAATCAGCCCCAGCATTTT
CASSLGARKRGSNQPQHF
>many|TRBV19|TRBD1|TRBJ2-2
TGTGCCAGTAGTATAGATACAGGGGAGCCCGGGGAGCTGTTTTTT
CASSIDTGEPGELFF
>few|TRBV12-3/TRBV12-4|NA|TRBJ1-2
TGTGCCAGCAGTTTAGGGGGTATCCGTGGCTATGGCTACACCTTC
CASSLGGIRGYGYTF
>many|TRBV11-2|NA|TRBJ1-1
TGTGCCAGCAGCTTAAGCCAGCCTAACACTGAAGCTTTCTTT
CASSLSQPNTEAFF
>many|TRBV7-9|NA|TRBJ2-7
TGTGCCAGCAGCCGGATGATGCAAGAGCAGTACTTC
CASSRMMQEQYF
>many|TRBV7-9|NA|TRBJ2-2
TGTGCCACCGTCCCGGGGGCCGCCACCGGGGAGCTGTTTTTT
CATVPGAATGELFF
>NA|TRBV7-3|TRBD1|TRBJ1-2
TGTGCCAGCAGCATGGAAAGGGACAGGGGCTGGGAAGGCTACACCTTC
CASSMERDRGWEGYTF
>many|TRBV7-8|NA|TRBJ2-1
TGTGCCAGCAGGCCCCCGGTCAGGGGGGACTGGAATGAGCAGTTCTTC
CASRPPVRGDWNEQFF
>many|TRBV7-9|TRBD2|TRBJ2-3
TGTGCCAGTAAGACTAGCGGGGAAACAGATACGCAGTATTTT
CASKTSGETDTQYF
>NA|TRBV29-1|TRBD1|TRBJ1-2
TGCAGCGTGGGACAGGGGGTCTATGGCTACACCTTC
CSVGQGVYGYTF
>many|TRBV7-2|NA|TRBJ1-3
TGTGCCAGCAGCTTTGGAGACTCTGGAAACACCATATATTTT
CASSFGDSGNTIYF
>few|TRBV15|NA|TRBJ2-5
TGTGCCACCAGCGGGGCAGGACCCATGGAGACCCAGTACTTC
CATSGAGPMETQYF
>many|TRBV6-2/TRBV6-3|NA|TRBJ1-4
TGTGCCAGCAGTCCCGAGGGGCGGAATGAAAAACTGTTTTTT
CASSPEGRNEKLFF
>many|TRBV10-3|NA|TRBJ1-3
TGTGCCATCACCGGGGGGTCTGGAAACACCATATATTTT
CAITGGSGNTIYF
>few|TRBV11-2|NA|TRBJ1-4
TGTGCCAGCAGCTCCCGGGGGCTTAATGAAAAACTGTTTTTT
CASSSRGLNEKLFF
>NA|TRBV10-3|TRBD1|TRBJ1-2
TGTGCCATTACAGGGGGTTTTGACTATGGCTACACCTTC
CAITGGFDYGYTF